This entry concerns a single T cell receptor (beta chain). What it recognizes is unknown. V lost 1 base to trimming and J lost 1 base; unmatched junction nucleotides: 2. Germline V gives CDR1 SGHRS, CDR2 YFSETQ. The CDR3 is 15 amino acids. The PCR made use of 60 Vbeta and 13 Jbeta primers. TCRdb's table, derived via immunoSEQ multiplex PCR, lists solely in-frame clones and lacks some. The table includes 210,000 or so clones, under 85% detected once. These data are taken from a study of cytomegalovirus exposure and HLA in healthy donors. Notes on the study in general: Presence/absence analyses assumed roughly uniform sequencing depth across donors, which may not hold. A later look showed TCR association rates differing by HLA locus, highest for DRB1 and lowest for HLA-C. Another analysis was done later, and it associated more than 15,000 TCR beta sequences with HLA alleles at 0.05 false discovery rate.

Material for sequencing was PBMCs. The rearrangement links TRBV5-1 to TRBJ2-7; TRBD2 matches 10 bases. The TCR comes from a woman aged 50 to 65 in good health and CMV-seropositive. The CDR3 spells CASSLKRGGSYEQYF. The CDR3 bases are TGCGCCAGCAGCTTGAAGCGGGGGGGATCCTACGAGCAGTACTTC.